The rows below give T cell receptor beta chains drawn from one sample of a study of T cells in Graves' hyperthyroidism and ophthalmopathy. MiXCR was run by TCRdb on the multiplex PCR reads, yielding one entry per CDR3 protein. The sample has 380,000 or so distinct CDR3 sequences, over 15% seen once. The specimen was blood. Every receptor here comes from a woman in her late teens or twenties with Graves' hyperthyroidism. The CDR3 runs from the conserved cysteine through the conserved F or W. D genes are given only for firm matches. Not every row has a clone size; where given, it reads once, few, many or a size class.

TRBJ1-5 | TRBV5-5 | . | . | TGTGCCAGCAGTTTATCAGGGTGGGATCAGCCCCAGCATTTT | CASSLSGWDQPQHF
TRBJ1-2 | TRBV9 | few | TRBD1 | TGTGCCACCAGTTCAACTGGGACAGGGCGAGATGGCTACACCTTC | CATSSTGTGRDGYTF
TRBJ1-2 | TRBV12-3/TRBV12-4 | . | TRBD1 | TGTGCCAGCAGCTTAGTGATTGCGACAGGGGGACTGAGCTACACCTTC | CASSLVIATGGLSYTF
TRBJ2-5 | TRBV20-1 | many | . | TGCAGTGCCCAGCAGACCGAGGTGTGGCAAGAGACCCAGTACTTC | CSAQQTEVWQETQYF
TRBJ1-1 | TRBV12-3/TRBV12-4 | . | . | TGTGCCAGCATCTTGGAGGGAATCGTAGCTGAAGCTTTCTTT | CASILEGIVAEAFF
TRBJ1-2 | TRBV12-3/TRBV12-4 | many | TRBD1 | TGTGCCAGCAGTACTATGACAGGGGGAGACTATGGCTACACCTTC | CASSTMTGGDYGYTF
TRBJ2-7 | TRBV10-1 | . | . | TGCGCCAGCAGTGAAAGGAAGGGTCACTACGAGCAGTACTTC | CASSERKGHYEQYF
TRBJ1-1 | TRBV2 | many | . | TGTGCCAGCAGTGCGGACATCCCGACGACCACTGAAGCTTTCTTT | CASSADIPTTTEAFF
TRBJ1-5 | TRBV20-1 | many | TRBD1 | TGCAGTGCTAGTGGGCTCCGGGACAGGGCCCAGCCCCAGCATTTT | CSASGLRDRAQPQHF
TRBJ1-2 | TRBV12-3/TRBV12-4 | . | TRBD1 | TGTGCCAGCACCCCGGGACAGGGGGACTACACCTTC | CASTPGQGDYTF
TRBJ2-3 | TRBV27 | . | . | TGTGCCAGCTTCTCGATCCTCTCGGATACGCAGTATTTT | CASFSILSDTQYF
TRBJ2-5 | TRBV30 | many | TRBD2 | TGTGCCTGGAGTGTACAACTAGCGGGGGGTCGAGAGACCCAGTACTTC | CAWSVQLAGGRETQYF
TRBJ2-7 | TRBV11-1 | many | . | TGTGCCAGCAGCTCAGCCGACCTCTCCTACGAGCAGTACTTC | CASSSADLSYEQYF
TRBJ2-7 | TRBV15 | many | TRBD1 | TGTGCCACCAGCAGAGTGCCGGACAGGGCTTCCGCCTACGAGCAGTACTTC | CATSRVPDRASAYEQYF
TRBJ2-4 | TRBV12-3/TRBV12-4 | many | . | TGTGCCAGCACTATTAGTACGGACATTCAGTACTTC | CASTISTDIQYF
TRBJ1-2 | TRBV19 | many | TRBD1 | TGTGCCAGCAGTCCGGGACAGCGATATGGCTACACCTTC | CASSPGQRYGYTF
TRBJ1-5 | TRBV30 | many | . | TGTGCCTGGGGGGGGAGGGGTGGACAGCCCCAGCATTTT | CAWGGRGGQPQHF
TRBJ1-1 | TRBV5-1 | . | . | TGCGCCAGCAGCTTGACCGCGTCCCCCATGAACACTGAAGCTTTCTTT | CASSLTASPMNTEAFF
TRBJ2-7 | TRBV5-1 | many | . | TGCGCCAGCAGCTTGCAGGTAGAGTACGAGCAGTACTTC | CASSLQVEYEQYF
TRBJ2-5 | TRBV20-1 | many | . | TGCAGTGCCATCCCGGGACCTAAATGGGAGACCCAGTACTTC | CSAIPGPKWETQYF
TRBJ2-7 | TRBV7-9 | many | TRBD2 | TGTGCCAGCAGCTTACCAGCGGGGGACGAGCAGTACTTC | CASSLPAGDEQYF
TRBJ1-5 | TRBV12-3/TRBV12-4 | . | . | TGTGCCAGCAGAAAAGGACGGGTTAGCAATCAGCCCCAGCATTTT | CASRKGRVSNQPQHF
TRBJ2-7 | TRBV5-1 | . | . | TGCGCCAGCAGCTTGGCCGCGTCCGCCAGCTCCTACGAGCAGTACTTC | CASSLAASASSYEQYF
TRBJ2-5 | TRBV7-9 | . | . | TGTGCCAGCAGCCCCATTTCGGAGGGGACCCAGTACTTC | CASSPISEGTQYF
TRBJ2-5 | TRBV20-1 | many | TRBD2 | TGCAGTTCGGAAACCACTAGCGGGGGGCGAAAAGAGACCCAGTACTTC | CSSETTSGGRKETQYF
TRBJ1-5 | TRBV28 | many | . | TGTGCCAGCACAGACCGAGGCAATCAGCCCCAGCATTTT | CASTDRGNQPQHF
TRBJ2-6 | TRBV6-1 | . | . | TGTGCCAGCAGTGAAAAACTCTCTGGGGCCAACGTCCTGACTTTC | CASSEKLSGANVLTF
TRBJ2-2 | TRBV20-1 | few | . | TGCAGTGCTAGACCCCCGGGCCCCCTCACCGGGGAGCTGTTTTTT | CSARPPGPLTGELFF
TRBJ1-2 | TRBV2 | many | . | TGTGCCAGCAGTGAAGCGGGCAGAACCTATGGCTACACCTTC | CASSEAGRTYGYTF